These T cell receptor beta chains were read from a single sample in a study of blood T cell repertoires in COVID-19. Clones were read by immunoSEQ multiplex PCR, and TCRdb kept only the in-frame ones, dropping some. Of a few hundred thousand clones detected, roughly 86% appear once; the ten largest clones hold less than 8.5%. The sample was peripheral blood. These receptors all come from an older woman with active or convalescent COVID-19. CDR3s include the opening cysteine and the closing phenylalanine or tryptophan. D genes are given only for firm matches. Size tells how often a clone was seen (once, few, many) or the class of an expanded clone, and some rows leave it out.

TGTGCCAGCAGCTTATCGGTATTAAATCAGCCCCAGCATTTT | CASSLSVLNQPQHF | TRBJ1-5 | - | TRBV7-6 | 14 | -
TGTGCCAGCAGCGCCACCCAGGTGAACACTGAAGCTTTCTTT | CASSATQVNTEAFF | TRBJ1-1 | - | TRBV9 | 14 | -
TGTGCCAGCAGTTATGGGCGCTCCATTTTGAACACTGAAGCTTTCTTT | CASSYGRSILNTEAFF | TRBJ1-1 | - | TRBV6-2/TRBV6-3 | 16 | -
TGTGCCAGCAGTTACTCTAGCGGGGGTGCAGTCTACGAGCAGTACTTC | CASSYSSGGAVYEQYF | TRBJ2-7 | - | TRBV6-5 | 16 | TRBD2
TGTGCCAGCAAGCCCGTTGGGCTCCTCGGGGGGGAGCAGTACTTC | CASKPVGLLGGEQYF | TRBJ2-7 | - | TRBV25-1 | 15 | TRBD2
TGTGCCAGCCCCCGGGACAGGGGGCGGCGGCCGCAAGAGACCCAGTACTTC | CASPRDRGRRPQETQYF | TRBJ2-5 | - | TRBV27 | 17 | TRBD1
TGTGCCAGTAGGCCACAAGGCGACAGGCTCCCGATCTATGGCTACACCTTC | CASRPQGDRLPIYGYTF | TRBJ1-2 | - | TRBV19 | 17 | -
TGTGCCAGCTCACCGGGCAGTATTCCAACCGGGCAGTACTTC | CASSPGSIPTGQYF | TRBJ2-7 | - | TRBV18 | 14 | -
TGTGCCAGCAGCTACCGTAGCGGGGGAGCTGATACGCAGTATTTT | CASSYRSGGADTQYF | TRBJ2-3 | - | TRBV11-2 | 15 | TRBD2
TGTGCCAGCAGCCATTTGACTAGCGGGGGGGCCGGGGAGCTGTTTTTT | CASSHLTSGGAGELFF | TRBJ2-2 | - | TRBV5-5 | 16 | TRBD2
TGCGCCAGCAGCCAAGCACAAGCGGGCTCCTACAATGAGCAGTTCTTC | CASSQAQAGSYNEQFF | TRBJ2-1 | - | TRBV4-3 | 16 | -
TGTGCCAGCAGCTTTACAGCGAACACCGGGGAGCTGTTTTTT | CASSFTANTGELFF | TRBJ2-2 | - | TRBV7-2 | 14 | -
TGTGCCAGCAGCTACTCCGGGACAGGCACAGATACGCAGTATTTT | CASSYSGTGTDTQYF | TRBJ2-3 | - | TRBV7-3 | 15 | TRBD1
TGTGCCAGCAGCCAAGGCGAGGCAGAGACCCAGTACTTC | CASSQGEAETQYF | TRBJ2-5 | - | TRBV3-1/TRBV3-2 | 13 | -
TGTGCCAGCTCACTAGGGGGCGTTGGCCGATGGGAGCAGTACTTC | CASSLGGVGRWEQYF | TRBJ2-7 | - | TRBV18 | 15 | TRBD1
TGTGCCAGCTCACCGGGGACAGCGAATAGCAATCAGCCCCAGCATTTT | CASSPGTANSNQPQHF | TRBJ1-5 | - | TRBV18 | 16 | TRBD1
TGTGCCACCAGTGTAACAGATAGCAATCAGCCCCAGCATTTT | CATSVTDSNQPQHF | TRBJ1-5 | - | TRBV24-1 | 14 | -
TGTGCCAGCAGTGCCCAGTTGAATCAGCCCCAGCATTTT | CASSAQLNQPQHF | TRBJ1-5 | - | TRBV6-1 | 13 | -
TGTGCCAGCTCCCAGGACAGGGGGTCGGAATATAGCAATCAGCCCCAGCATTTT | CASSQDRGSEYSNQPQHF | TRBJ1-5 | once | TRBV18 | 18 | TRBD1
TGTGCCAGCAGTGAAAGAGGCACCGGGGAGCTGTTTTTT | CASSERGTGELFF | TRBJ2-2 | - | TRBV2 | 13 | -
TGTGCCAGCAGATCCAGCGGGGGGCACGGGACCGGGGAGCTGTTTTTT | CASRSSGGHGTGELFF | TRBJ2-2 | once | TRBV4-2 | 16 | TRBD2
TGTGCCAGCAGCTTAGCCGGGACAGCGATCGTTGGAAACACCATATATTTT | CASSLAGTAIVGNTIYF | TRBJ1-3 | - | TRBV11-2 | 17 | TRBD1
TGTGCCAGCAGTTCACAGGGGGGGGATTCACCCCTCCACTTT | CASSSQGGDSPLHF | TRBJ1-6 | - | TRBV6-2/TRBV6-3 | 14 | TRBD1
TGTGCCAGCAGACAACAGGGGGGCAATCAGCCCCAGCATTTT | CASRQQGGNQPQHF | TRBJ1-5 | - | TRBV6-6 | 14 | TRBD1
TGTGCCAGCAGCTTAGGGGGGACCGGGGGTGAAGCTTTCTTT | CASSLGGTGGEAFF | TRBJ1-1 | - | TRBV7-2 | 14 | -
TGCAGCGTTCACAGGGAGGGCACTGAAGCTTTCTTT | CSVHREGTEAFF | TRBJ1-1 | - | TRBV29-1 | 12 | -
TGTGCCAGCAGCGCGGGACAGGGGAACCAAGAGACCCAGTACTTC | CASSAGQGNQETQYF | TRBJ2-5 | - | TRBV5-4 | 15 | TRBD1
TGTGCCAGCAGCTTTGCGAGGGGGGGCGAGCAGTACTTC | CASSFARGGEQYF | TRBJ2-7 | - | TRBV5-4 | 13 | -
TGTGCCAGCAGCTTAATCATGAGAGGCATGTATTTT | CASSLIMRGMYF | TRBJ2-3 | - | TRBV7-2 | 12 | -
TGTGCCAGCAGCCCTAGCGGGGGGCCCTATGAGCAGTTCTTC | CASSPSGGPYEQFF | TRBJ2-1 | - | TRBV12-1 | 14 | -
TGTGCCAGCAGCCTATCTACGGGGATGGATCAGCCCCAGCATTTT | CASSLSTGMDQPQHF | TRBJ1-5 | - | TRBV7-9 | 15 | -
TGTGCCAGCAGCGCCCGAGGAGAGACCCAGTACTTC | CASSARGETQYF | TRBJ2-5 | - | TRBV9 | 12 | -
TGTGCCAGCAGCGCACAGGGGGCAGGAGATACGCAGTATTTT | CASSAQGAGDTQYF | TRBJ2-3 | - | TRBV11-2 | 14 | TRBD1
TGTGCCAGCAGCTTGGTCGGGGTGGAGACCCAGTACTTC | CASSLVGVETQYF | TRBJ2-5 | - | TRBV5-4 | 13 | -
TGTGCCAGCAGCCGAGGATGGTCCCCAATCCTCTCTAACTATGGCTACACCTTC | CASSRGWSPILSNYGYTF | TRBJ1-2 | few | TRBV5-6 | 18 | -
TGTGCCAGTAGTTCGGCTAGAAGAAACACCATATATTTT | CASSSARRNTIYF | TRBJ1-3 | - | TRBV19 | 13 | -
TGTGCCAGCAGTTACGGGGGCCGGGGGGCGCTCACTGAAGCTTTCTTT | CASSYGGRGALTEAFF | TRBJ1-1 | - | TRBV6-5 | 16 | -
TGTGCCAGCAGTTACTCGCGGGGCTCCTACGAGCAGTACTTC | CASSYSRGSYEQYF | TRBJ2-7 | - | TRBV6-6 | 14 | -
TGTGCCAGCAGCCATGGAGGGAACACTGAAGCTTTCTTT | CASSHGGNTEAFF | TRBJ1-1 | - | TRBV3-1/TRBV3-2 | 13 | -
TGTGCCAGCAGCGGCACTTGGGGGGAGCTCTACAATGAGCAGTTCTTC | CASSGTWGELYNEQFF | TRBJ2-1 | - | TRBV7-8 | 16 | -